The T cell receptor beta chain described here comes from a study of cytomegalovirus exposure and HLA in healthy donors. Germline trimming cut 5 bases from V and 0 bases from J; bases unmatched to any gene: 6. The CDR3 length is 15 residues. The germline CDR1 and CDR2 sequences are SGHTA and FQGNSA. The PCR made use of 60 Vbeta and 13 Jbeta primers. Profiled with immunoSEQ multiplex PCR; TCRdb holds only in-frame clones, not every one. The data show approximately 190,000 clones, with around 87% seen just once and roughly 0.98% held by the top ten. Sequenced sample: PBMCs. The receptor comes from a boy younger than 10 in good health and CMV-seronegative. The chain recombines TRBV7-2 with TRBJ2-7; TRBD1 aligns across 8 bases. The CDR3 DNA reads TGTGCCAGCAGCCCGTGGGACAGGAGCTCCTACGAGCAGTACTTC. Translating it yields CASSPWDRSSYEQYF.